This T cell receptor beta chain came from a study of CD8+ T cells in alopecia areata. This clone was recorded a few times. Once RNA had been extracted, it was reverse transcribed into cDNA to act as the sequencing template. TCRdb's table, derived via immunoSEQ multiplex PCR, lists solely in-frame clones and lacks some. The data show some 200,000 clones, around 60% seen once. Treatment reported: oral pan-JAK inhibitor, 5-10 mg twice daily. The TCR originated in a human donor with alopecia areata. The sample in question was CD4+ T cells sorted from blood, obtained at week 4, from a patient treated with tofacitinib.

CDR3 residues: CSVEGGFRSYEQYF. Written as DNA, the CDR3 is TGCAGCGTCGAGGGTGGGTTCCGATCCTACGAGCAGTACTTC. This rearrangement joins TRBV29-1 to TRBJ2-7, with TRBD2 as a possible D gene (5 bases). This CDR3 has 14 residues. Looked up from germline, CDR1 is SQVTM and CDR2 is ANQGSEA. V lost 6 bases to trimming and J lost 1 base, with 16 bases between them.